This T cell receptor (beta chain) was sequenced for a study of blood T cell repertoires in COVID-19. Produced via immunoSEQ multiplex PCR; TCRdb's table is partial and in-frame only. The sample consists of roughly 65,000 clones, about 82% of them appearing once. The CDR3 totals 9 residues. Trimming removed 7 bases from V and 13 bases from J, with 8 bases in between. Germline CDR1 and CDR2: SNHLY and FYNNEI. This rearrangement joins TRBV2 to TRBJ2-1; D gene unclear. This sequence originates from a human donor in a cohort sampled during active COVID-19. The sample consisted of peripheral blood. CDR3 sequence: CASKAGQFF. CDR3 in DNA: TGTGCCAGCAAGGCAGGCCAGTTCTTC.